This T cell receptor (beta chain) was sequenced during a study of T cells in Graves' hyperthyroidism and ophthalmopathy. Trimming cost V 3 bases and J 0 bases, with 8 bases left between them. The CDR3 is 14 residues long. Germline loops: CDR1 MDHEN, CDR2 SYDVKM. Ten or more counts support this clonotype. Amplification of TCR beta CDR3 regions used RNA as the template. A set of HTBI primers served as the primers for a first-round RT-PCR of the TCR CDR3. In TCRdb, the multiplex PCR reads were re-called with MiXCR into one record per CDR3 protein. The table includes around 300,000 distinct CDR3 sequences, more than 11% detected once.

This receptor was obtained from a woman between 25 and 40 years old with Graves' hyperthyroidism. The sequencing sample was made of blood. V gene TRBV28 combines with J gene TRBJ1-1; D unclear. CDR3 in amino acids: CASSLVAMNTEAFF. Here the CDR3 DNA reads TGTGCCAGCAGTTTGGTAGCTATGAACACTGAAGCTTTCTTT.